The 13 T cell receptor beta chains below come from one sample, sequenced in a study of blood T cell repertoires in COVID-19. Clones were read by immunoSEQ multiplex PCR, and TCRdb kept only the in-frame ones, dropping some. The sample holds about 210,000 clones, 65% to 85% seen once. Sequenced input: peripheral blood. All receptors come from a human donor in a cohort sampled during active COVID-19.

V is TRBV3-1 (or the pseudogene TRBV3-2) and J is TRBJ1-4; 7 bases map to TRBD1. The CDR3 length is 16 residues. The V gene's germline CDR1 is LGHDT and CDR2 YNNKEL (reference sequence). The junction had 13 bases not matched to a gene; V was cut back by 4 bases and J by 8 bases. The CDR3 protein is CASSPREAGGNEKLFF. The CDR3 DNA sequence: TGTGCCAGCAGCCCCCGAGAAGCAGGGGGGAACGAAAAACTGTTTTTT.

This clone has only a few counts. Additional DNA sequences in this sample encode the identical CDR3. The chain links TRBV5-1 to TRBJ2-2; 9 nucleotides match TRBD2. This CDR3 has 15 residues. The trim removed 2 bases at V and 4 bases at J, leaving 3 bases unmatched. The germline gives CDR1 SGHRS, CDR2 YFSETQ. This CDR3 is CASSLGSGSTGELFF. The CDR3 coding sequence is TGCGCCAGCAGCTTAGGTAGCGGGAGCACCGGGGAGCTGTTTTTT.

The genes are TRBV10-3 and TRBJ2-3; the match to TRBD2 covers 12 bases. Trimming removed 9 bases from V and 4 bases from J; junction bases left unmatched: 5. The CDR3 runs to 14 residues. CDR1 is ENHRY, CDR2 SYGVKD, per germline. CDR3: CAISSGRVADTQYF. The CDR3 region has the DNA TGTGCCATTTCTAGCGGGAGGGTGGCAGATACGCAGTATTTT.

The chain employs TRBV7-9 and TRBJ2-2, with TRBD2 matching 13 bases. Germline loops: CDR1 SEHNR, CDR2 FQNEAQ (reference sequence). The CDR3 covers 18 residues. With V trimmed by 2 bases and J by 2 bases, 5 bases remained unmatched. In nucleotides, the CDR3 is TGTGCCAGCAGCTTAATCACTAGCGGGAGGGATAACACCGGGGAGCTGTTTTTT. It encodes CASSLITSGRDNTGELFF.

The V gene is TRBV10-3, the J gene TRBJ1-4; D is perhaps TRBD1 (5 bases). Trimming removed 10 bases from V and 8 bases from J, with 14 bases in between. CDR1 ENHRY and CDR2 SYGVKD come from the germline V gene. This CDR3 region has 12 residues. CDR3 coding DNA: TGTGCCACTAAGGGGTTGGGGGAAAAACTGTTTTTT. Amino acids: CATKGLGEKLFF.

The rearrangement joins TRBV10-3 to TRBJ1-4; D ambiguous. The CDR3 spans 12 residues. Germline V gives CDR1 ENHRY, CDR2 SYGVKD. V lost 8 bases and J lost 0, with 4 bases in between. The CDR3 protein is CAISATNEKLFF. CDR3 nucleotides: TGTGCCATCTCCGCAACTAATGAAAAACTGTTTTTT.

The V gene is TRBV7-2, the J gene TRBJ1-4; D is perhaps TRBD1 (5 bases). The CDR3 runs 16 residues. V was cut by 1 base and J by 7 bases, with 16 bases left in between. Germline V gives CDR1 SGHTA, CDR2 FQGNSA. The CDR3 region is CASSLDGAQGGEKLFF. DNA for the CDR3: TGTGCCAGCAGCTTAGATGGGGCCCAGGGAGGTGAAAAACTGTTTTTT.

This chain uses TRBV28 with TRBJ1-1; tentative D call: TRBD1 (6 bases). Germline-derived CDR1 and CDR2 are MDHEN and SYDVKM. The length of the CDR3 is 12 residues. With 11 bases removed from V and 5 bases from J, the gap between germline ends came to 15 bases. The CDR3 region has the DNA TGTGCCTCCCGGGAGGGGGAAACTGAAGCTTTCTTT. As protein: CASREGETEAFF.

This sequence joins TRBV14 and TRBJ2-2; D gene uncertain. The V end lost 6 bases, the J end lost 1 base, and 6 bases lay between the germline ends. The CDR3 is 13 residues long. Germline V gene data show CDR1 as SGHDN and CDR2 as FVKESK. Here the CDR3 reads CASSEENTGELFF. CDR3 in DNA: TGTGCCAGCAGTGAGGAGAACACCGGGGAGCTGTTTTTT. Complete variable domain (other parts from reference TRBV14 and TRBJ2-2): EAGVTQFPSHSVIEKGQTVTLRCDPISGHDNLYWYRRVMGKEIKFLLHFVKESKQDESGMPNNRFLAERTGGTYSTLKVQPAELEDSGVYFCASSEENTGELFFGEGSRLTVL.

The rearrangement links TRBV6-2 or TRBV6-3 to TRBJ2-3; TRBD1 might be the D (5 bases). CDR3 length equals 12 residues. Germline CDR1 reads MNHEY; CDR2 reads SVGEGT. V was shortened by 2 bases and J by 8 bases, with 8 bases between the two germline ends. CDR3 protein: CASSYRGGTQYF. The CDR3 DNA follows: TGTGCCAGCAGTTACAGGGGCGGTACGCAGTATTTT.

The chain links TRBV5-4 to TRBJ1-2; no clear D. CDR3 length equals 13 residues. V was cut by 1 base and J by 3 bases, with 7 bases left in between. Germline CDR1 reads SGHNT; CDR2 reads YYREEE (reference sequence). CDR3 amino acids: CASSLPADYGYTF. The CDR3 DNA sequence: TGTGCCAGCAGCTTGCCGGCGGACTATGGCTACACCTTC.

The count of this clone is one. In DNA form, the CDR3 reads TGTGCCAGCAGTATACCCGAAGGGGCAGTACGCTACACCTTC. Translated: CASSIPEGAVRYTF. The V gene is TRBV28, the J gene TRBJ1-2; possible D gene TRBD1, 5 bases. V was trimmed by 5 bases and J by 9 bases, leaving 19 bases between them. Germline CDR1 reads MDHEN; CDR2 reads SYDVKM. The CDR3 is 14 residues long.

This clone was observed once. The chain employs TRBV25-1 and TRBJ2-7; 7 bases fit TRBD2. Germline CDR1 is MGHDK and CDR2 is SYGVNS. This CDR3 contains 16 residues. J lost 7 bases, V lost 7 bases, and 19 bases had no gene match. CDR3 sequence reads: CASMDGRDYVLREQYF. The CDR3, as DNA: TGTGCCAGCATGGATGGCCGGGACTACGTATTACGTGAGCAGTACTTC.